This T cell receptor beta chain was observed in a study of human T cells and chemical hapten exposure. There are 16 residues in the CDR3. Germline-derived CDR1 and CDR2 are SGHRS and YFSETQ. The ends lost 5 bases at V and 12 bases at J; junction bases unmatched: 17. Time point: patch test 3, about 24 weeks after DPC sensitization. Treatment specified: therapeutic diphenylcyclopropenone sensitization with weekly scalp DPC. TCRdb reprocessed the RACE reads via MiXCR and lists one record per CDR3 protein. Of approximately 88,000 distinct CDR3 sequences listed, approximately 12% are singletons. This receptor was taken from a woman aged 45-59 years with alopecia areata. Some clones in this sample may be carry-over from other donors' samples. The sequenced sample was whole blood, obtained in connection with sensitization to the hapten diphenylcyclopropenone (DPC). The chain couples TRBV5-1 to TRBJ2-1; 10 positions match TRBD2. The CDR3, as DNA: TGCGCCAGCAGGCAAGCGGGAGGGACCCTTAGCTTTTGGCAGTTCTTC. This gives the protein CASRQAGGTLSFWQFF.